This TCR beta chain was captured in a study of Ad26.COV2.S vaccination and SARS-CoV-2 variants. Study details: Of the COV1001 trial arms, the Ad26.COV2.S arm included the donor.

V lost 0 bases, J lost 5 bases, and 31 bases lay in between. The germline V gene encodes CDR1 LGHNA and CDR2 YSLEER. This CDR3 has 21 residues. Findings of the study overall: Analyses of TCR breadth and depth may have underestimated total T cell responses.

Sequencing used immunoSEQ multiplex PCR; TCRdb keeps in-frame clones, though not all of them. In the table there are more than 400,000 clones, 92% of which are singletons. Described treatment: roughly 19 received Ad26.COV2.S at low or high dose, single or two shots; 5 received placebo; per-sample allocation not given. All samples were drawn on day 63, counting from the first vaccine or placebo injection. The donor's status was that of an adult aged 18-55 years in Boston. An Ad26 vector carrying the Wuhan-strain SARS-CoV-2 spike served as the vaccine. Details on this clone: No antigen is known for it.

The chain links TRBV4-3 to TRBJ1-2, with a possible D match to TRBD1 (6 bases). The sample here was peripheral blood, taken in a trial of Ad26.COV2.S vaccine versus placebo. The source is a person between 18 and 65 years old who received the Ad26.COV2.S COVID-19 vaccine or a placebo. The CDR3 DNA follows: TGCGCCAGCAGCCAAGATCGGGGGAACCCGGGGTTCGTCAGGGGAAGTTATGGCTACACCTTC. This translates into CASSQDRGNPGFVRGSYGYTF.